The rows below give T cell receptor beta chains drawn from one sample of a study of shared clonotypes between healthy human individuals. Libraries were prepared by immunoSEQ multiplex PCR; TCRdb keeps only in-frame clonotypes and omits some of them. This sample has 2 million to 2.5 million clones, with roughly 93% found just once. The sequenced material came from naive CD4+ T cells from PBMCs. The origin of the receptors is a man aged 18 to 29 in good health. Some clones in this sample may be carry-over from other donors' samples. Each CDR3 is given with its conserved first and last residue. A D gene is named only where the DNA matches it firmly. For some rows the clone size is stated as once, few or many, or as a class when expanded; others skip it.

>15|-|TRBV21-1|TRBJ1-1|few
TGTGCCAGCAGCAAAGAGGACAGAAAGAACACTGAAGCTTTCTTT
CASSKEDRKNTEAFF
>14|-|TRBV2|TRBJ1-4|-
TGTGCCAGCAGCCTACAGGGAAACAATGAAAAACTGTTTTTT
CASSLQGNNEKLFF
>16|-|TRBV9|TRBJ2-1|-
TGTGCCAGCAGCGTAGCACCCAGGTGGAGCTACAATGAGCAGTTCTTC
CASSVAPRWSYNEQFF
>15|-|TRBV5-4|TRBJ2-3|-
TGTGCCAGCAGCCTAGGCGGGCCCGGCACAGATACGCAGTATTTT
CASSLGGPGTDTQYF
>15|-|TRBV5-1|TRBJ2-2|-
TGCGCCAGCAGCTTGGAGGACTATAACACCGGGGAGCTGTTTTTT
CASSLEDYNTGELFF
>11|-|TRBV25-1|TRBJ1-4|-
TGTGCCAGCAGGAGGGCGGAAAAACTGTTTTTT
CASRRAEKLFF
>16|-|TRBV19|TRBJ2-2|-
TGTGCCAGTACCCCCAGGGGCAGGGTGAACACCGGGGAGCTGTTTTTT
CASTPRGRVNTGELFF
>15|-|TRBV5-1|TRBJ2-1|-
TGCGCCAGCAGCTCCCAGACAGGCCCTTACAATGAGCAGTTCTTC
CASSSQTGPYNEQFF
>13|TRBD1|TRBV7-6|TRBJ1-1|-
TGTGCCAGCAGCTCATTCCAGACAGGGGCAGCTTTCTTT
CASSSFQTGAAFF
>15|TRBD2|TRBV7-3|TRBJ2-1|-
TGTGCCAGCAGCCCCAGCGGGAGGGCCGACAATGAGCAGTTCTTC
CASSPSGRADNEQFF
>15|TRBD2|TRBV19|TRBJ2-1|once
TGTGCCAGTAGGAACCTAGCGGACCTCTACAATGAGCAGTTCTTC
CASRNLADLYNEQFF
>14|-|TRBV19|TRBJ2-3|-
TGTGCCAGTAGTAATACAGTGAGCACAGATACGCAGTATTTT
CASSNTVSTDTQYF
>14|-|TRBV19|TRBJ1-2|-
TGTGCCAGTGCTACGTCCCGCGGGATTGGTGGCTACACCTTC
CASATSRGIGGYTF
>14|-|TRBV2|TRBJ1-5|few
TGTGCCAGCAGGACCCGGGCGGGCAATCAGCCCCAGCATTTT
CASRTRAGNQPQHF
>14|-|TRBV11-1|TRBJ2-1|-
TGTGCCAGCAGCCCTACAGGGTCCTACAATGAGCAGTTCTTC
CASSPTGSYNEQFF
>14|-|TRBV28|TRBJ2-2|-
TGTGCCAGCAGTTTTGGGACATCCACCGGGGAGCTGTTTTTT
CASSFGTSTGELFF
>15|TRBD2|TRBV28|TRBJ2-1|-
TGTGCCAGCAGGACCGGGACTAGCGGACACAATGAGCAGTTCTTC
CASRTGTSGHNEQFF
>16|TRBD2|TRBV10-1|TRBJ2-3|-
TGCGCCAGCAGTGACGGGACTAGCGGGACAGTAGATACGCAGTATTTT
CASSDGTSGTVDTQYF
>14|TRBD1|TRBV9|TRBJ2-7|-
TGTGCCAGCAGCGTAACACAGGGGGCGAGGGAGCAGTACTTC
CASSVTQGAREQYF
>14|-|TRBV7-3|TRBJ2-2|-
TGTGCCAGCAGCTTAACCCCTCACACCGGGGAGCTGTTTTTT
CASSLTPHTGELFF
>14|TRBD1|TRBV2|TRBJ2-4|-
TGTGCCAGCCGTAAACAGGGGGCGCGGGACATTCAGTACTTC
CASRKQGARDIQYF
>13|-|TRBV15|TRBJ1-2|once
TGTGCCACCAGCGGCGACAGAAACTATGGCTACACCTTC
CATSGDRNYGYTF
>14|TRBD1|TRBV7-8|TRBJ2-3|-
TGTGCCAGCACCGGACAGGGGGCCGCAGATACGCAGTATTTT
CASTGQGAADTQYF
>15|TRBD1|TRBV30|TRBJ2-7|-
TGTGCCTGGAGTGTTCCGGGACAGGGTTATTACGAGCAGTACTTC
CAWSVPGQGYYEQYF
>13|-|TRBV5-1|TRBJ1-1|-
TGCGCCAGCAGCCCGGAACCAAACACTGAAGCTTTCTTT
CASSPEPNTEAFF
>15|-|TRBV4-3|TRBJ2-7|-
TGCGCCAGCAGCCAAGAGGCGGCCTCCTCCTACGAGCAGTACTTC
CASSQEAASSYEQYF
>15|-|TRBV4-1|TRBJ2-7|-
TGCGCCAGCAGCCAAGCGGCCAGGGGCATTGACGAGCAGTACTTC
CASSQAARGIDEQYF
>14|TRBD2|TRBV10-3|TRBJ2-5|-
TGTGCCATCAGTGGAAGCGGGAGGCCAGAGACCCAGTACTTC
CAISGSGRPETQYF
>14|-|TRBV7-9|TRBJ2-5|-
TGTGCCAGCAGCTCCCCGGGCCTAGGAGAGACCCAGTACTTC
CASSSPGLGETQYF
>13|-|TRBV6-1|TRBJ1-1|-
TGTGCCAGCAGTGGAAGTGGGGGCACTGAAGCTTTCTTT
CASSGSGGTEAFF
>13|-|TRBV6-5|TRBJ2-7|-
TGTGCCAGCAGTTACCCGCCTAGCGACGAGCAGTACTTC
CASSYPPSDEQYF
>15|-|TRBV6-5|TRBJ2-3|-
TGTGCCAGCAGTCAACATGGGGGACGTCAGAATACGCAGTATTTT
CASSQHGGRQNTQYF
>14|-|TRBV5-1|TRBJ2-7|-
TGCGCCAGCAGCTTTCTTCTTGCACGGTACGAGCAGTACTTC
CASSFLLARYEQYF
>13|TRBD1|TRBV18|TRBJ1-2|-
TGTGCCAGCTCATCCCGGACAGGGTATGGCTACACCTTC
CASSSRTGYGYTF
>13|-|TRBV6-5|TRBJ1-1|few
TGTGCCAGCAGCTACAGACAAAACACTGAAGCTTTCTTT
CASSYRQNTEAFF
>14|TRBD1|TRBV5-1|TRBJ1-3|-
TGCGCCAGCAGCTTGAGACAGGGAGGAAACACCATATATTTT
CASSLRQGGNTIYF
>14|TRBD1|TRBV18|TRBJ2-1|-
TGTGCCAGCTCACCAGAGGGACAGGGGGCGGCTTGGGTCTTC
CASSPEGQGAAWVF
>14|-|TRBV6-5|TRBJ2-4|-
TGTGCCAGCAGTTATTTAGACAGAAGAAACATTCAGTACTTC
CASSYLDRRNIQYF
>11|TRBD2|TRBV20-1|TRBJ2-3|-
TGCAGTGCCCCGGGACTAGCGGGAACGTATTTT
CSAPGLAGTYF